This T cell receptor beta chain was recovered during a study of PD-L1 blockade in urothelial cancer. Study in general: Bladder-origin urothelial cancer in males covered about 90% of the roughly 30 patients. Samples of blood were analyzed 3 weeks (second dose) and 6 weeks after treatment start. Overall study findings and caveats: Prediction of better survival came from below-median pretreatment blood TCR clonality.

Sample time point: pretreatment peripheral blood. Patients yielded 1 to 8 samples each, pretreatment and on-treatment. Concerning this clone itself: Its antigen is undetermined.

The assay was immunoSEQ multiplex PCR, and TCRdb's table has in-frame clones only and misses some. The sample lists about 55,000 clones; roughly 80% were seen once. The CDR3 extends over 15 amino acids. V was clipped by 3 bases and J by 0 bases, with 10 bases between them. Looked up from germline, CDR1 is MRHNA and CDR2 is SNTAGT. The V call is TRBV6-4, the J call TRBJ2-3; D may be TRBD1 (5 bases). The source was PBMCs, collected around atezolizumab (anti-PD-L1) treatment. The TCR sequence derives from a man aged 50 to 60 with urothelial cancer. The CDR3 DNA is TGTGCCAGCAGTGAGGGGCGACAGAGCACAGATACGCAGTATTTT. This codes for CASSEGRQSTDTQYF.